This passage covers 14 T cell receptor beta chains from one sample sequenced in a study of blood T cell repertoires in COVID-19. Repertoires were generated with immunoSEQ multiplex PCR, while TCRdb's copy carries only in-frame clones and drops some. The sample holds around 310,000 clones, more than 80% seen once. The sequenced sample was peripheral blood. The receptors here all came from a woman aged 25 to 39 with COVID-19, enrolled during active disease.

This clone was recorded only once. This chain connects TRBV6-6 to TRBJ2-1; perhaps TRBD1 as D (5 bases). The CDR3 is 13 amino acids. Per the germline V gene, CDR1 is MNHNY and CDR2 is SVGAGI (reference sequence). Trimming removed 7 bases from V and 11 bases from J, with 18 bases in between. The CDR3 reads CASTSPTDLKQFF. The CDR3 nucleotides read TGTGCCAGCACCTCCCCGACAGACCTTAAGCAGTTCTTC.

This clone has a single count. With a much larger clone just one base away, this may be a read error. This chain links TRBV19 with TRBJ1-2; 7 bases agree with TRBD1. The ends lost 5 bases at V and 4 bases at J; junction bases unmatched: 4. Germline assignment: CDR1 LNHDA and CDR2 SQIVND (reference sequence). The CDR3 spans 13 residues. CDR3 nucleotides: TGTGCCAGTAGTTTCGGGACAGCCTATGGCTACACCTTC. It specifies CASSFGTAYGYTF.

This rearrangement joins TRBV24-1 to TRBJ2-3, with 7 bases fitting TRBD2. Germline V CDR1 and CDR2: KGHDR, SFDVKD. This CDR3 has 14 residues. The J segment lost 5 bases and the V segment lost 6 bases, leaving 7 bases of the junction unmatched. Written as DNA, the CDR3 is TGTGCCACCAGTCTGGCTGGCGGGGGAGATACGCAGTATTTT. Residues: CATSLAGGGDTQYF.

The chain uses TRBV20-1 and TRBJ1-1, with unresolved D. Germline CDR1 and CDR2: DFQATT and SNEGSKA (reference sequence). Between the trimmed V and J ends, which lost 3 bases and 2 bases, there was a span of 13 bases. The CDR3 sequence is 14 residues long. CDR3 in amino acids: CSASYRSANTEAFF. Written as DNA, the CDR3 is TGCAGTGCTAGTTATCGGTCCGCAAACACTGAAGCTTTCTTT.

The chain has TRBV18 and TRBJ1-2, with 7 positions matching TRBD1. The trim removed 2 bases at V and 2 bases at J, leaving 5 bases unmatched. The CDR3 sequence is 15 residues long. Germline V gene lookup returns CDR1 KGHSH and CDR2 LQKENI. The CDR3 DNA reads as TGTGCCAGCTCACCAAGACAGGGCCGAAACTATGGCTACACCTTC. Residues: CASSPRQGRNYGYTF.

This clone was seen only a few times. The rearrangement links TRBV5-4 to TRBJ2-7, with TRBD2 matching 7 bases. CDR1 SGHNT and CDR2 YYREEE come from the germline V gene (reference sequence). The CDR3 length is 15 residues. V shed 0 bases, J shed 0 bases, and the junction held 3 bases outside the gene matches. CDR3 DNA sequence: TGTGCCAGCAGCTTGGCTGGGGGGGGCTCCTACGAGCAGTACTTC. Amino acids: CASSLAGGGSYEQYF.

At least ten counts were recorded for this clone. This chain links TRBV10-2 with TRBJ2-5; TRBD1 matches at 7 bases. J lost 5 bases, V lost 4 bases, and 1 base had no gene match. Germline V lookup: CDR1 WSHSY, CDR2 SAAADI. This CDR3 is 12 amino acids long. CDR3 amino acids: CASSGGGETQYF. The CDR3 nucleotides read TGCGCCAGCAGTGGAGGGGGCGAGACCCAGTACTTC.

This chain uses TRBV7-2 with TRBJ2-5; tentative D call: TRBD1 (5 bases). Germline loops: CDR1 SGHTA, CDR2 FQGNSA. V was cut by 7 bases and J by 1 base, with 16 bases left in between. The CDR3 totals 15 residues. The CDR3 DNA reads TGTGCCAGCACCCTAGGTCAGGGCCTCCAAGAGACCCAGTACTTC. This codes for CASTLGQGLQETQYF.

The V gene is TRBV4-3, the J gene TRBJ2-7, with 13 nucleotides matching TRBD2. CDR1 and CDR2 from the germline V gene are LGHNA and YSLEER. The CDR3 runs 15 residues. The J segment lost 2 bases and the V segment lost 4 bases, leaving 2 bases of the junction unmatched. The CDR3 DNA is TGCGCCAGCAGCCCGGGACTAGCGGGACCCTACGAGCAGTACTTC. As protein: CASSPGLAGPYEQYF.

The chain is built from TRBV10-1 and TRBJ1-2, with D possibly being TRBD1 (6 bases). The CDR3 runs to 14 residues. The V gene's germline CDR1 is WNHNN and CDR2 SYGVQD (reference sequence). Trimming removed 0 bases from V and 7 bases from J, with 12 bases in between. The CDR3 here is CASSESQGIGGYTF. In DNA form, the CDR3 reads TGCGCCAGCAGTGAGTCGCAGGGGATTGGTGGCTACACCTTC.

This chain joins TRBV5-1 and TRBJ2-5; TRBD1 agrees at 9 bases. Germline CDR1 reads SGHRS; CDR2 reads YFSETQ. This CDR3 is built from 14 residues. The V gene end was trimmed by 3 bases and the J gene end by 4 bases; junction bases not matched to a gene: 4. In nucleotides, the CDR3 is TGCGCCAGCAGCTCCAGGGGACAGGGAGAGACCCAGTACTTC. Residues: CASSSRGQGETQYF. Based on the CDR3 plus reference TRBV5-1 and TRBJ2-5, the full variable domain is KAGVTQTPRYLIKTRGQQVTLSCSPISGHRSVSWYQQTPGQGLQFLFEYFSETQRNKGNFPGRFSGRQFSNSRSEMNVSTLELGDSALYLCASSSRGQGETQYFGPGTRLLVL.

The DNA for the CDR3 is TGTGCCAGCAGCTTAGGGATAGCGGGATACGAGCAGTACTTC. Encoded protein: CASSLGIAGYEQYF. This chain connects TRBV7-2 to TRBJ2-7; 8 nucleotides align to TRBD2. Trimming took 1 base from V and 4 from J; bases not matched to a gene: 3. This CDR3 has 14 residues. Germline CDR1 and CDR2: SGHTA and FQGNSA.

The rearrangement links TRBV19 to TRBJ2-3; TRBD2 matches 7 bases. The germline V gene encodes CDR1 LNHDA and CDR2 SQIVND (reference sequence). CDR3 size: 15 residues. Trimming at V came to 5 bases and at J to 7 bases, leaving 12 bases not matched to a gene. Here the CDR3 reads CASSAGTIGGHTQYF. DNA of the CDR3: TGTGCCAGTAGTGCCGGGACTATCGGAGGGCATACGCAGTATTTT.

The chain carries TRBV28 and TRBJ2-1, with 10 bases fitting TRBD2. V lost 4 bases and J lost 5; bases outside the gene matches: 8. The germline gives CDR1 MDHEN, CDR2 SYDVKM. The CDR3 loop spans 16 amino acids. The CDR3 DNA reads TGTGCCAGCAGTTCCGTAGCGGGAGGCCCCAACAATGAGCAGTTCTTC. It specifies CASSSVAGGPNNEQFF. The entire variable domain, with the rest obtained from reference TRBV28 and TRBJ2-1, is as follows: DVKVTQSSRYLVKRTGEKVFLECVQDMDHENMFWYRQDPGLGLRLIYFSYDVKMKEKGDIPEGYSVSREKKERFSLILESASTNQTSMYLCASSSVAGGPNNEQFFGPGTRLTVL.